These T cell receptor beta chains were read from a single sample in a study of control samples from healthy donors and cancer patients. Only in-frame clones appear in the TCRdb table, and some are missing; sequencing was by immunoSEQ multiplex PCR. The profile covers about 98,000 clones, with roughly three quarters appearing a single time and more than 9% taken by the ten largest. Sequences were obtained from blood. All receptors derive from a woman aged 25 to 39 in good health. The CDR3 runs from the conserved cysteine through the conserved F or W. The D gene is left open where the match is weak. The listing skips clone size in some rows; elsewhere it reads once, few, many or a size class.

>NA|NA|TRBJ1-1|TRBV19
CASSTGIEAFF
TGTGCCAGTAGTACAGGGATTGAAGCTTTCTTT
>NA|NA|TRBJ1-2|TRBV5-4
CASSLGGQATNYGYTF
TGTGCCAGCAGCTTGGGAGGGCAGGCAACCAACTATGGCTACACCTTC
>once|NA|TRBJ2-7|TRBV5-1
CASSSQGPLYEQYF
TGCGCCAGCAGCTCGCAGGGGCCGCTCTACGAGCAGTACTTC
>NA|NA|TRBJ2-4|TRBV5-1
CASSFFEGNIQYF
TGCGCCAGCAGCTTTTTTGAGGGGAACATTCAGTACTTC
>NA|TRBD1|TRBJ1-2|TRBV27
CASSLTGQGYGYTF
TGTGCCAGCAGTTTAACCGGACAGGGCTATGGCTACACCTTC
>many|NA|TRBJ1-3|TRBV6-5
CASYPPGSSGNTIYF
TGTGCCAGTTACCCCCCAGGGAGCTCTGGAAACACCATATATTTT
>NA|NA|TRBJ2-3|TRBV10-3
CAISERVFTDTQYF
TGTGCCATCAGTGAGCGGGTGTTCACAGATACGCAGTATTTT
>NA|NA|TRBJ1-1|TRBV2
CASSRRIGETEAFF
TGTGCCAGCAGTCGCAGAATAGGGGAAACTGAAGCTTTCTTT
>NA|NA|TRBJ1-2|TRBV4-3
CASSASPLNLGYTF
TGCGCCAGCAGCGCCAGCCCGCTTAACCTGGGCTACACCTTC
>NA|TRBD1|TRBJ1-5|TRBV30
CAWDTGVLGNQPQHF
TGTGCCTGGGATACAGGGGTTTTGGGGAATCAGCCCCAGCATTTT